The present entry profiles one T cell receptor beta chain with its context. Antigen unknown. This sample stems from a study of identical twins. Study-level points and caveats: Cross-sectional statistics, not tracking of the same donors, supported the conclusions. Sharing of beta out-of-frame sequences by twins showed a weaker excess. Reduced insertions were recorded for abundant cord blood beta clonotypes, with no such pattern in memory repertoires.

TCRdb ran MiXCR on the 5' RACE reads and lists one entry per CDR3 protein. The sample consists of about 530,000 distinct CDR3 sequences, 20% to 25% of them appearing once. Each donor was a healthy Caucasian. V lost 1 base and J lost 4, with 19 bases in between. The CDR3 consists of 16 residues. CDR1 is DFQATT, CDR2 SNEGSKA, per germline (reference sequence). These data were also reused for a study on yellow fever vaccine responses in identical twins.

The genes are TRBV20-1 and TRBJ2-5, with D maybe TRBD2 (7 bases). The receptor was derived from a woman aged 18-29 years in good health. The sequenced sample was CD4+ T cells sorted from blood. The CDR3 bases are TGCAGTGCTAGAGCACCCATAGGGGGGGTATTAGAGACCCAGTACTTC. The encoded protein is CSARAPIGGVLETQYF.